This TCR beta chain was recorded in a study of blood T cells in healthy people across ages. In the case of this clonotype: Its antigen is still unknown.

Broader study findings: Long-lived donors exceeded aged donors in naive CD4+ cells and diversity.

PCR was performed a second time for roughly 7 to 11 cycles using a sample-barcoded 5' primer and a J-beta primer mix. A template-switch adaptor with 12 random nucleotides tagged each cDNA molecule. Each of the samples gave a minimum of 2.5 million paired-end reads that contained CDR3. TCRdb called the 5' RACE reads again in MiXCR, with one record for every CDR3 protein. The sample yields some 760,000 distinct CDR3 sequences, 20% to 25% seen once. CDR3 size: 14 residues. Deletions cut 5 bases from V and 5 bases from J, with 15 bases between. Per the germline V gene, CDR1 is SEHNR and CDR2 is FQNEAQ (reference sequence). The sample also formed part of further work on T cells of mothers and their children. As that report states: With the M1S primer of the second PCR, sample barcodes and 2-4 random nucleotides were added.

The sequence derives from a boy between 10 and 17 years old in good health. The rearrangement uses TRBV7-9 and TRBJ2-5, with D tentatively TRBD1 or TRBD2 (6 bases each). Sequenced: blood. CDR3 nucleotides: TGTGCCAGCAGCACCCTCGGGGGCTGGGAGACCCAGTACTTC. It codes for CASSTLGGWETQYF.